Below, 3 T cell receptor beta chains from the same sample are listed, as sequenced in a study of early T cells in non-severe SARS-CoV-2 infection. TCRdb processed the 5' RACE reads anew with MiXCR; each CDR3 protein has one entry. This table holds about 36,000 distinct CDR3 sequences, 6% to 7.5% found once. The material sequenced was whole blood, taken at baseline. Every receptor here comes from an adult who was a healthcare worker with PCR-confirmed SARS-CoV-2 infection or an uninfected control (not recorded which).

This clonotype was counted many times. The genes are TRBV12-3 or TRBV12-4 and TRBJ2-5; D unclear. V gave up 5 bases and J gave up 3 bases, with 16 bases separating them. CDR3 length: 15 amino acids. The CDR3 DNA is TGTGCCAGCAGTCTCGGCGGCGGCCCAAAAGAGACCCAGTACTTC. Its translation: CASSLGGGPKETQYF.

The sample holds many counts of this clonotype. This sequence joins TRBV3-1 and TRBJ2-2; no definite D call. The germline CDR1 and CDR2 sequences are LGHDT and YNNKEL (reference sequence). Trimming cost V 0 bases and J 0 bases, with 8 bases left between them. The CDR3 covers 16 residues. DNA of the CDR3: TGTGCCAGCAGCCAAGACCCGTACGCGAACACCGGGGAGCTGTTTTTT. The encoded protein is CASSQDPYANTGELFF.

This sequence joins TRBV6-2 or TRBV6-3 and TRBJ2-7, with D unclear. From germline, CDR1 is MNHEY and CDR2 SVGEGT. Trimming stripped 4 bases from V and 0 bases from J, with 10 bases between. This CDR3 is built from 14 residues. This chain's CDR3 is CASSFYLGSYEQYF. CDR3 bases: TGTGCCAGCAGTTTTTACCTCGGCTCCTACGAGCAGTACTTC.